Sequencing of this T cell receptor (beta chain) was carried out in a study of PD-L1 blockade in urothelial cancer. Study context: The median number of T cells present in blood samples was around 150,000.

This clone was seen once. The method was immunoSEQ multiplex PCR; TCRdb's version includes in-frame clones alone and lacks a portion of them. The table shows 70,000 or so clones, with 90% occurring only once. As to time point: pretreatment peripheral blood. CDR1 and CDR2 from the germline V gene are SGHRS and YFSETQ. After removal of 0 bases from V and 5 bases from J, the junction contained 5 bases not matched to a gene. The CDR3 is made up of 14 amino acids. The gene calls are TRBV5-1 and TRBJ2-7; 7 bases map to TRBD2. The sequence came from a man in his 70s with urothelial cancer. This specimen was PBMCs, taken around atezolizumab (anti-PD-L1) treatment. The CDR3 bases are TGCGCCAGCAGCTTGGCGGGGGGATCGGACGAGCAGTACTTC. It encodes CASSLAGGSDEQYF.